The next 13 T cell receptor beta chains were all read from a single sample in a study of OX40 agonist ivuxolimab in advanced cancers. This table comes from immunoSEQ multiplex PCR, and its TCRdb copy is limited to in-frame clones, with some not included. Seen here are about 62,000 clones, about 85% observed once, and the top ten hold approximately 3.6%. This sample comprised CD4+ or CD8+ T cells sorted from blood, obtained in a trial of the OX40 agonist ivuxolimab. All receptors derive from an adult with an advanced solid tumor such as melanoma, head and neck, liver or kidney cancer.

The chain recombines TRBV14 with TRBJ2-5, with D perhaps TRBD1 or TRBD2 (5 bases each). Per the germline V gene, CDR1 is SGHDN and CDR2 is FVKESK. The CDR3 contains 13 residues. V lost 1 base to trimming and J lost 5 bases, with 8 bases between them. CDR3 protein: CASSQGQRETQYF. CDR3 DNA: TGTGCCAGCAGCCAAGGACAGCGGGAGACCCAGTACTTC.

This clone appeared once. This chain joins TRBV10-3 and TRBJ2-7; a weak D match, TRBD2 (6 bases). The CDR3 runs 14 residues. The germline gives CDR1 ENHRY, CDR2 SYGVKD. Trimming removed 2 bases at V and 3 bases at J, with 11 bases between. CDR3 DNA: TGTGCCATCAGTGAGGGAGCGGGCGGCTACGAGCAGTACTTC. Translation gives CAISEGAGGYEQYF.

The rearrangement uses TRBV2 and TRBJ2-2, with 9 nucleotides matching TRBD1. There are 16 residues in the CDR3. The junction had 7 bases not matched to a gene; V was cut back by 2 bases and J by 6 bases. CDR1 and CDR2 (germline): SNHLY, FYNNEI. The CDR3 sequence is CASSEQGQGLPGELFF. CDR3 nucleotides: TGTGCCAGCAGTGAACAGGGACAGGGACTACCCGGGGAGCTGTTTTTT.

The chain uses TRBV7-8 and TRBJ2-5, with 8 bases fitting TRBD2. Germline V gives CDR1 SGHVS, CDR2 FQNEAQ. The length of the CDR3 is 16 residues. V lost 5 bases to trimming and J lost 2 bases; unmatched junction nucleotides: 10. DNA for the CDR3: TGTGCCAGCAGCCCCCAGCGGGGGCTCACACAAGAGACCCAGTACTTC. Translated, it gives CASSPQRGLTQETQYF.

The V call is TRBV2, the J call TRBJ1-5, with D perhaps TRBD1 (5 bases). This CDR3 is 14 amino acids long. The V gene's germline CDR1 is SNHLY and CDR2 FYNNEI. Trimming shortened V by 6 bases and J by 2 bases, and 11 bases separated the two germline ends. CDR3 DNA: TGTGCCAGCAGCGGGGGAAAGGGCAATCAGCCCCAGCATTTT. It yields the protein CASSGGKGNQPQHF.

This rearrangement joins TRBV5-1 to TRBJ2-3; 11 nucleotides agree with TRBD2. The trim removed 0 bases at V and 5 bases at J, leaving 2 bases unmatched. Germline V CDR1 and CDR2: SGHRS, YFSETQ. This CDR3 has 15 amino acids. The CDR3 reads CASSLVLAGGDTQYF. CDR3 coding DNA: TGCGCCAGCAGCTTGGTTCTAGCGGGAGGAGATACGCAGTATTTT. The variable domain in full, completed from reference TRBV5-1 and TRBJ2-3, reads KAGVTQTPRYLIKTRGQQVTLSCSPISGHRSVSWYQQTPGQGLQFLFEYFSETQRNKGNFPGRFSGRQFSNSRSEMNVSTLELGDSALYLCASSLVLAGGDTQYFGPGTRLTVL.

J is TRBJ2-1 and V is TRBV6-7; D is perhaps TRBD2 (5 bases). TRBV6-7 is treated as an ORF (open reading frame) with a function not yet certain. The CDR3 totals 16 residues. V was pared by 11 bases and J by 0 bases, with 20 bases between. As DNA, the CDR3 is TGTGCCGAGCCTCAGTGGGAGCCTAGCTCCTACAATGAGCAGTTCTTC. It translates to CAEPQWEPSSYNEQFF.

This clone was seen just once. The chain couples TRBV2 to TRBJ1-4; 12 bases are shared with TRBD1. Germline V lookup: CDR1 SNHLY, CDR2 FYNNEI. V lost 6 bases to trimming and J lost 8 bases; unmatched junction nucleotides: 4. There are 14 residues in the CDR3. This chain's CDR3 is CASRGGTGGEKLFF. The CDR3 DNA follows: TGTGCCAGCAGGGGCGGGACAGGGGGCGAAAAACTGTTTTTT.

The chain has TRBV2 and TRBJ2-3, with D hard to call. This CDR3 contains 15 residues. The germline V gene has CDR1 SNHLY and CDR2 FYNNEI. V was cut by 6 bases and J by 0 bases, with 13 bases left in between. CDR3 sequence reads: CASRDLRVSTDTQYF. CDR3 DNA sequence: TGTGCCAGCAGAGACCTAAGGGTTAGCACAGATACGCAGTATTTT.

The V call is TRBV5-4, the J call TRBJ2-1; D gene unclear. The CDR3 is 15 amino acids. V was pared by 10 bases and J by 0 bases, with 17 bases between. Germline CDR1 reads SGHNT; CDR2 reads YYREEE (reference sequence). CDR3: CAGTLGPNSYNEQFF. CDR3 coding DNA: TGTGCCGGCACTCTTGGGCCCAACTCCTACAATGAGCAGTTCTTC. The full variable domain, its missing parts supplied by reference TRBV5-4 and TRBJ2-1, is ETGVTQSPTHLIKTRGQQVTLRCSSQSGHNTVSWYQQALGQGPQFIFQYYREEENGRGNFPPRFSGLQFPNYSSELNVNALELDDSALYLCAGTLGPNSYNEQFFGPGTRLTVL.

V usage is TRBV9 and J usage is TRBJ2-3; the D is unclear. The CDR3 extends over 13 amino acids. V was clipped by 4 bases and J by 6 bases, with 12 bases between them. Germline-derived CDR1 and CDR2 are SGDLS and YYNGEE. The CDR3 region has the DNA TGTGCCAGCAGCCCGAATCCCGGGGATACGCAGTATTTT. Translation gives CASSPNPGDTQYF.

The chain uses TRBV6-6 and TRBJ2-7, with D possibly TRBD2 on 6 matching bases. The V end lost 7 bases, the J end lost 2 bases, and 15 bases lay between the germline ends. The CDR3 extends over 14 amino acids. Germline CDR1 and CDR2: MNHNY and SVGAGI (reference sequence). CDR3 sequence (DNA): TGTGCCAGCACCGACGCTGGGGGGACCTACGAGCAGTACTTC. This encodes CASTDAGGTYEQYF.

The chain carries TRBV7-6 and TRBJ1-6; 8 positions match TRBD1. The ends lost 5 bases at V and 7 bases at J; junction bases unmatched: 10. Germline V CDR1 and CDR2: SGHVS, FNYEAQ. This CDR3 region has 16 residues. The CDR3 DNA follows: TGTGCCAGCAGCCCTGGACAGGGACTGTACAATTCACCCCTCCACTTT. Amino acid sequence: CASSPGQGLYNSPLHF.